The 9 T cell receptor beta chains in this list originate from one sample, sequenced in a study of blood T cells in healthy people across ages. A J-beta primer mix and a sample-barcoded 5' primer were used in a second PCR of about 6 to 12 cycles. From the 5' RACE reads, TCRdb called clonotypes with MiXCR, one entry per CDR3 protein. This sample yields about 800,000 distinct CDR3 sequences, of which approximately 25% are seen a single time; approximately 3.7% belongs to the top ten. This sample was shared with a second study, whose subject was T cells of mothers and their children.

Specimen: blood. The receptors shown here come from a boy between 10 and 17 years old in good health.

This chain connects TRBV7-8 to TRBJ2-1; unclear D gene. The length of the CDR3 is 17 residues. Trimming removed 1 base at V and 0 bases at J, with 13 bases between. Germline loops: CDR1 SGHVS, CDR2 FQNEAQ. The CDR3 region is CASSLESGGSSYNEQFF. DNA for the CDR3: TGTGCCAGCAGCTTAGAATCCGGCGGCAGCTCCTACAATGAGCAGTTCTTC.

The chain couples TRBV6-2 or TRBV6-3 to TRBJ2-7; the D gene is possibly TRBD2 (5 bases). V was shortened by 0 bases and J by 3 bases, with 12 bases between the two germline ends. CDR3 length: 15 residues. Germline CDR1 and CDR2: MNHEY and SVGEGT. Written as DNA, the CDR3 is TGTGCCAGCAGTTACTCGGCAGACTATATCTACGAGCAGTACTTC. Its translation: CASSYSADYIYEQYF.

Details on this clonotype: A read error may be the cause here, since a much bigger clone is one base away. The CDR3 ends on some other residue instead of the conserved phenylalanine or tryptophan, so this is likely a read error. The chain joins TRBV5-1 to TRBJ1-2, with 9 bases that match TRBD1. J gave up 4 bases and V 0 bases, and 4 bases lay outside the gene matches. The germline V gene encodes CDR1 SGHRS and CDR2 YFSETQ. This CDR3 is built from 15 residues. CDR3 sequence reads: CASSLEDRGSYGYTS. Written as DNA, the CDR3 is TGCGCCAGCAGCTTGGAGGACAGGGGATCCTATGGCTACACCTCC.

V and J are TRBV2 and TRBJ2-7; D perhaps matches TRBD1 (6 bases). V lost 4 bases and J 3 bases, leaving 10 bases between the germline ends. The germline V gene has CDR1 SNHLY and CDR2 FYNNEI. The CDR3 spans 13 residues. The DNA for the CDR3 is TGTGCCAGCAGTGGACAGGTATACTACGAGCAGTACTTC. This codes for CASSGQVYYEQYF.

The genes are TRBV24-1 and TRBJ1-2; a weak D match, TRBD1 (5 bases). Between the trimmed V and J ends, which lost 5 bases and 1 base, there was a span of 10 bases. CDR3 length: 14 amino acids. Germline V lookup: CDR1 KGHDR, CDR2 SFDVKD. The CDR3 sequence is CATSGDSNNYGYTF. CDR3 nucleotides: TGTGCCACCAGTGGAGACAGCAATAACTATGGCTACACCTTC.

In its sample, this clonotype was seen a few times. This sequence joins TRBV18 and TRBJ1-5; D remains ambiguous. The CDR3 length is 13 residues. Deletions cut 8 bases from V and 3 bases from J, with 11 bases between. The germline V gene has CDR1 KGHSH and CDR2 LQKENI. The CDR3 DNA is TGTGCCAGCGCGGGCTTCTACAATCAGCCCCAGCATTTT. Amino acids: CASAGFYNQPQHF.

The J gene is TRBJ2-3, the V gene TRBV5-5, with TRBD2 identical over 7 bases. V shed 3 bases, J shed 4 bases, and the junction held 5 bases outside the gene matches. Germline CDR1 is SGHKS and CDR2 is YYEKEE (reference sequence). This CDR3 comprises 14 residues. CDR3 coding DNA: TGTGCCAGCAGCTGGGGAGGGGTGGCAGATACGCAGTATTTT. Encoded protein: CASSWGGVADTQYF. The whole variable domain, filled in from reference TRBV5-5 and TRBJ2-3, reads DAGVTQSPTHLIKTRGQQVTLRCSPISGHKSVSWYQQVLGQGPQFIFQYYEKEERGRGNFPDRFSARQFPNYSSELNVNALLLGDSALYLCASSWGGVADTQYFGPGTRLTVL.

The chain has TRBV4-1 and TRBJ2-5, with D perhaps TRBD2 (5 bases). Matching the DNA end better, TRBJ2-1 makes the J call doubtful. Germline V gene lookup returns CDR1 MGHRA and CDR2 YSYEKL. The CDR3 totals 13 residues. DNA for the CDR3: TGCGCCAGCAGCCAAGCTGGGAGTCATGAGCAGTTCTTC. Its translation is CASSQAGSHEQFF.

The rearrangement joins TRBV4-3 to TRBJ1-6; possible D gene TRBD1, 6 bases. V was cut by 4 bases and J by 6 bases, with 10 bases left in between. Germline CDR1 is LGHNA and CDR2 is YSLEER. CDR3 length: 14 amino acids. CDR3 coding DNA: TGCGCCAGCAGCCCTGAAGGGGGTAATTCACCCCTCCACTTT. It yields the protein CASSPEGGNSPLHF.